What follows is one T cell receptor (beta chain) and its context. Its target antigen remains unknown. There are no base qualities to consult, and no much larger clone falls within one base. Within the sample, other DNA sequences also encode this same CDR3. This sample was taken from a study of blood T cell repertoires in COVID-19 (TCRdb year 2020). A note on the overall study: Samples from collaborators originated in the United States, Italy and Spain and spanned both the acute and convalescent phases of COVID-19. The prospective study material was composed of cDNA or gDNA derived from T cells, B-cell-depleted T cells, or PBMCs. The dataset comprised deeply sampled blood TCRbeta repertoires from subjects exposed to, actively infected with, or recovered from COVID-19. A freely available public database, intended as a resource for researchers studying the immune response to SARS-CoV-2, is where the repertoires were released. Samples came from the ongoing ImmuneRACE study (first 160 participants) plus 1,254 subjects from 6 global collaborators. The sample metadata nearly always contained a de-identified subject ID, COVID-19 status, age in years and sex. Where available, HLA class I and class II types were obtained from metadata supplied by the sample provider rather than from assay-based typing.

The study at large found these results: Clinical and demographic metadata were provided uncurated, with the amount varying by source and participant.

TCRbeta CDR3 regions were amplified from genomic DNA by means of the immunoSEQ Assay, a bias-controlled multiplex PCR. The study's own analysis went as follows. The number of nucleated cells in each sample was estimated by amplification of reference gene primers within the assay. To quantify the absolute abundance of each unique TCRbeta CDR3 rearrangement, sequence reads were collapsed and filtered. For each sample, productive Simpson clonality was calculated as the square root of Simpson's diversity index over productive rearrangements. The source is immuneACCESS, and TCRdb retained only in-frame sequences with V and J called. Part of the clones is not carried over; for the studies checked, unresolved V genes explain less than half of this, and the remainder is unexplained. Clone size and the V and J calls come from that table; the DNA yielded D and trimming. Here the sample has under 250,000 clones; around 90% occur a single time. Less than 7.5% of the sample is in the top ten clones.

A second Seattle source provided samples from volunteer blood donors who had recovered from COVID-19. The collaborating institutions used their own protocols to collect whole blood in K2EDTA tubes. For TCRbeta analysis, collaborators shipped samples as frozen whole blood, isolated PBMCs, or DNA extracted from either of those sample types. From a lookup of the germline V gene, CDR1 and CDR2 are KGHDR and SFDVKD. Trimming removed 3 bases from V and 4 bases from J; the gene matches leave 2 bases unexplained. The CDR3, from cysteine to phenylalanine, totals 16 residues. Of all the DNA, just the CDR3 is kept, 48 bases in frame from base 1.

The sequence joins TRBV24-1 to TRBJ2-1; 13 junctional bases match TRBD2. The sample was peripheral blood. This TCR was recovered from a man aged 55-75 years who had recovered from COVID-19. The CDR3 sequence is CATSDRTSGSYNEQFF. In nucleotide form, the sequence is TGTGCCACCAGTGATCGGACTAGCGGGAGTTACAATGAGCAGTTCTTC.